A single sample gave rise to the 13 T cell receptor beta chains below, sequenced in a study of CD8 T cells in ankylosing spondylitis. TCRdb passed the 5' RACE reads through MiXCR, listing each CDR3 protein once. The table shows just over 300,000 distinct CDR3 sequences, with about a fifth occurring only once. Sequencing input: blood, either unsorted or a sorted T cell fraction (not recorded which). The receptors shown here come from a female donor with ankylosing spondylitis or in good health (not recorded which).

This clonotype was counted only a few times. The J gene is TRBJ2-1, the V gene TRBV3-1, with TRBD2 matching 7 bases. Germline V gene data show CDR1 as LGHDT and CDR2 as YNNKEL (reference sequence). V shed 0 bases and J 4 bases; nucleotides not matched to a gene: 3. The CDR3 length is 15 residues. DNA of the CDR3: TGTGCCAGCAGCCAAGATAGCGGGCGATACAATGAGCAGTTCTTC. Protein: CASSQDSGRYNEQFF.

The table lists this clonotype with a few counts. The CDR3 DNA is TGCTCTAGGGGCAGGGTGAACACTGAAGCTTTCTTT. Its translation is CSRGRVNTEAFF. The chain employs TRBV20-1 and TRBJ1-1; tentative D call: TRBD1 (5 bases). The CDR3 has 12 residues. Germline lookup yields CDR1 DFQATT and CDR2 SNEGSKA (reference sequence).

This clonotype has at least ten counts. This chain uses TRBV20-1 with TRBJ2-1, with D perhaps TRBD2 (5 bases). The V and J ends lost 3 bases and 0 bases respectively, with 9 bases between them. The germline V gene has CDR1 DFQATT and CDR2 SNEGSKA (reference sequence). The CDR3 runs to 14 residues. Written as DNA, the CDR3 is TGCAGTGCTAGCGGGGAGAGCTCCTACAATGAGCAGTTCTTC. Its protein is CSASGESSYNEQFF.

This chain connects TRBV11-2 to TRBJ2-2, with 8 bases lining up with TRBD2. This CDR3 is built from 16 residues. Germline CDR1 is SGHAT and CDR2 is FQNNGV. After removal of 5 bases from V and 4 bases from J, the junction contained 9 bases not matched to a gene. CDR3 sequence: CASSPLAGGVTGELFF. Here the CDR3 DNA reads TGTGCCAGCAGCCCATTGGCGGGAGGCGTCACCGGGGAGCTGTTTTTT.

The rearrangement joins TRBV6-5 to TRBJ2-2; D may correspond to TRBD1 or TRBD2 (6 bases each). Deletions cut 2 bases from V and 5 bases from J, with 9 bases between. Germline assignment: CDR1 MNHEY and CDR2 SVGAGI. The CDR3 has 14 residues. The CDR3 here is CASSYRGETGELFF. DNA for the CDR3: TGTGCCAGCAGTTACAGGGGGGAAACCGGGGAGCTGTTTTTT.

The chain uses TRBV5-1 and TRBJ2-3, with 9 bases fitting TRBD1. The junction had 8 bases not matched to a gene; V was cut back by 0 bases and J by 0 bases. The germline gives CDR1 SGHRS, CDR2 YFSETQ. This CDR3 comprises 18 residues. In DNA form, the CDR3 reads TGCGCCAGCAGCTTGGAAGGCCTACAGGGGGCTAGCACAGATACGCAGTATTTT. It specifies CASSLEGLQGASTDTQYF. Full variable domain (missing parts from reference TRBV5-1 and TRBJ2-3): KAGVTQTPRYLIKTRGQQVTLSCSPISGHRSVSWYQQTPGQGLQFLFEYFSETQRNKGNFPGRFSGRQFSNSRSEMNVSTLELGDSALYLCASSLEGLQGASTDTQYFGPGTRLTVL.

This clonotype appeared many times. This chain links TRBV25-1 with TRBJ1-2; D call uncertain. Trimming removed 1 base from V and 8 bases from J, with 14 bases in between. In germline, CDR1 is MGHDK, CDR2 SYGVNS. The CDR3 runs to 14 residues. For the CDR3, the DNA is TGTGCCAGCAGTGAATGGAAGGGATCGGACGGCTACACCTTC. Translated: CASSEWKGSDGYTF.

V gene TRBV11-2 combines with J gene TRBJ2-2; 8 bases are shared with TRBD2. Germline V gene data show CDR1 as SGHAT and CDR2 as FQNNGV. Germline trimming cut 5 bases from V and 7 bases from J; bases unmatched to any gene: 9. CDR3 length equals 15 residues. In nucleotides, the CDR3 is TGTGCCAGCAGCATCACTAGCGGTCCTCACGGGGAGCTGTTTTTT. Protein sequence: CASSITSGPHGELFF.

This chain links TRBV28 with TRBJ1-5, with a weak D call TRBD1 (6 bases). Trimming pared 6 bases from V and 6 bases from J, leaving 15 bases between. Germline V gene data show CDR1 as MDHEN and CDR2 as SYDVKM. This CDR3 contains 14 residues. This chain's CDR3 is CASSNGGLGQPQHF. The CDR3 nucleotides read TGTGCCAGCAGCAATGGGGGGCTGGGTCAGCCCCAGCATTTT.

This rearrangement joins TRBV7-9 to TRBJ1-4; D might be TRBD1 (6 bases). This CDR3 has 13 amino acids. Germline assignment: CDR1 SEHNR and CDR2 FQNEAQ (reference sequence). Trimming removed 5 bases from V and 7 bases from J, with 11 bases in between. CDR3 sequence: CASSDGTTEKLFF. CDR3 DNA: TGTGCCAGCAGCGATGGGACAACTGAAAAACTGTTTTTT.

In DNA form, the CDR3 reads TGTGCCAGCAGAGATCACGTTGACACTGAAGCTTTCTTT. Its protein is CASRDHVDTEAFF. The chain has TRBV6-2 or TRBV6-3 and TRBJ1-1; D remains unclear. Germline V lookup: CDR1 MNHEY, CDR2 SVGEGT. The CDR3 is 13 residues long. Trimming shortened V by 6 bases and J by 3 bases, and 11 bases separated the two germline ends.

There are a few counts of this clonotype. V and J are TRBV4-3 and TRBJ1-6, with D tentatively TRBD1 (5 bases). Germline-derived CDR1 and CDR2 are LGHNA and YSLEER. V dropped 1 base and J dropped 9 bases, with 13 bases sitting between them. The CDR3 sequence is 15 residues long. The CDR3 loop is CASSQGAGPRSPLHF. CDR3 nucleotides: TGCGCCAGCAGCCAAGGTGCAGGGCCCCGTTCACCCCTCCACTTT.

This clonotype came up many times. The chain employs TRBV4-2 and TRBJ2-1; D could derive from TRBD1 or TRBD2 (5 bases each). Germline CDR1 and CDR2: LGHNA and YNFKEQ. The CDR3 contains 15 residues. V lost 1 base, J lost 8 bases, and 15 bases lay in between. The DNA for the CDR3 is TGTGCCAGCAGCCAAGGTTCGAGGGGCGGATATGAGCAGTTCTTC. Translating gives CASSQGSRGGYEQFF.